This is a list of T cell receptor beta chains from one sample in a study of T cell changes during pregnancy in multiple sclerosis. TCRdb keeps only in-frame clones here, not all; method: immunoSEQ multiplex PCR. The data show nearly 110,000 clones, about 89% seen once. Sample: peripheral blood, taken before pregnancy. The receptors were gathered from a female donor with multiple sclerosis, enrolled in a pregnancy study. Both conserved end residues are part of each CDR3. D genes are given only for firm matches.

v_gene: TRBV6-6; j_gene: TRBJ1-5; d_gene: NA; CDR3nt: TGTGCCAGCAGTACCGGACAAAATCAGCCCCAGCATTTT; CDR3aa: CASSTGQNQPQHF
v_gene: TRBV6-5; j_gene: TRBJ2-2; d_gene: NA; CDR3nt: TGTGCCAGCAGTTACTCGAAAGGGAGCCTCACCGGGGAGCTGTTTTTT; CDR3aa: CASSYSKGSLTGELFF
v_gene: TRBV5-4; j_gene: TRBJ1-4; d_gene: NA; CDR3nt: TGTGCCAGCAGCCCTGGGGCGGTCGCTGGATTTTGGGATGAAAAACTGTTTTTT; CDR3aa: CASSPGAVAGFWDEKLFF
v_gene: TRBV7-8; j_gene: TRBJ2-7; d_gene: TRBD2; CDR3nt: TGTGCCAGCAGCTTAGGTTGGACGGGGGGTAGCGTGAGCCGGCCTTACGAGCAGTACTTC; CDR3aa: CASSLGWTGGSVSRPYEQYF
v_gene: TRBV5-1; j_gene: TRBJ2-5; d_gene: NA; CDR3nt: TGCGCCAGCAGCTTGGTTCGTAGCGTCCCAGGGACCCAGTACTTC; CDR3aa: CASSLVRSVPGTQYF
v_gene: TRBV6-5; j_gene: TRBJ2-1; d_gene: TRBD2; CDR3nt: TGTGCCAGCAGTTACTCGCGGGGGGCCTCCTACAATGAGCAGTTCTTC; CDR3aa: CASSYSRGASYNEQFF
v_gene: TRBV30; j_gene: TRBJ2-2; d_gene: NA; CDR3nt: TGTGCCTGGAGTGTACTCGGAGGGACCGGGGAGCTGTTTTTT; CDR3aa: CAWSVLGGTGELFF
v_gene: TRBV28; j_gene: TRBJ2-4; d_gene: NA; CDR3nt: TGTGCCAGCAGTTTTGGCGCGGGCCTAGCCAAAAACATTCAGTACTTC; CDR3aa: CASSFGAGLAKNIQYF
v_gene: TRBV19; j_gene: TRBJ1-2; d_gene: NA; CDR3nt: TGTGCCAGTAGAATCCAGGGTGGTTACTATGGCTACACCTTC; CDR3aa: CASRIQGGYYGYTF
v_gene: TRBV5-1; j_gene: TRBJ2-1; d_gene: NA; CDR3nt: TGCGCCAGCAGCTTATTGCCGGGGCAGGGGGGCAGGTCCTACAATGAGCAGTTCTTC; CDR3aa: CASSLLPGQGGRSYNEQFF